This passage covers 9 T cell receptor beta chains from one sample sequenced in a study of CDR3 diversity in severe acne. TCRdb passed the PCR reads through MiXCR, listing each CDR3 protein once. This sample has some 90,000 distinct CDR3 sequences, with 45% to 55% found just once. The sample taken for sequencing was blood. Receptors originate from a male donor in good health, serving as a control.

V is TRBV2 and J is TRBJ2-7; possibly TRBD2 for D (5 bases). The germline V gene encodes CDR1 SNHLY and CDR2 FYNNEI. V was clipped by 3 bases and J by 2 bases, with 14 bases between them. CDR3 length: 15 amino acids. This CDR3 is CASSEEATLTYEQYF. For the CDR3, the DNA is TGTGCCAGCAGTGAGGAGGCTACCCTAACCTACGAGCAGTACTTC. Full variable domain (missing parts from reference TRBV2 and TRBJ2-7): EPEVTQTPSHQVTQMGQEVILRCVPISNHLYFYWYRQILGQKVEFLVSFYNNEISEKSEIFDDQFSVERPDGSNFTLKIRSTKLEDSAMYFCASSEEATLTYEQYFGPGTRLTVT.

The table lists this clonotype with many counts. The chain joins TRBV11-2 to TRBJ1-2; D may be TRBD1 (6 bases). Germline CDR1 SGHAT, CDR2 FQNNGV. The CDR3 totals 14 residues. V was shortened by 5 bases and J by 8 bases, with 18 bases between the two germline ends. CDR3 sequence: CASSIPGQTKGYTF. DNA for the CDR3: TGTGCCAGCAGCATCCCAGGACAGACGAAGGGCTACACCTTC.

This clonotype came up many times. For the CDR3, the DNA is TGCGCCAGCAGTCCGGGACAGGGGAAAGGGGAGCTGTTTTTT. Protein: CASSPGQGKGELFF. V and J are TRBV10-1 and TRBJ2-2, with 10 bases aligning to TRBD1. J gave up 8 bases and V 5 bases, and 5 bases lay outside the gene matches. This CDR3 is built from 14 residues. Germline V gene sequence: CDR1 WNHNN, CDR2 SYGVQD (reference sequence).

The chain couples TRBV6-2 or TRBV6-3 to TRBJ2-5, with TRBD1 matching over 7 bases. Germline-derived CDR1 and CDR2 are MNHEY and SVGEGT. This CDR3 has 17 residues. The ends lost 6 bases at V and 0 bases at J; junction bases unmatched: 13. CDR3 loop: CASSLRPGGDHQETQYF. The CDR3 nucleotides read TGTGCCAGCAGCTTGAGACCAGGGGGAGACCACCAAGAGACCCAGTACTTC.

This clonotype was seen a few times. The genes are TRBV15 and TRBJ1-5; D call uncertain. The CDR3 extends over 15 amino acids. The germline V and J ends were trimmed by 5 bases and 0 bases, with 11 bases remaining between them. CDR1 LNHNV and CDR2 YYDKDF come from the germline V gene (reference sequence). CDR3 DNA: TGTGCCACCAGCGGTAGAGTTAATAGCAATCAGCCCCAGCATTTT. This sequence encodes CATSGRVNSNQPQHF. Combining the CDR3 with reference TRBV15 and TRBJ1-5 gives the whole variable domain DAMVIQNPRYQVTQFGKPVTLSCSQTLNHNVMYWYQQKSSQAPKLLFHYYDKDFNNEADTPDNFQSRRPNTSFCFLDIRSPGLGDTAMYLCATSGRVNSNQPQHFGDGTRLSIL.

The chain joins TRBV29-1 to TRBJ1-5, with D maybe TRBD1 (5 bases). The CDR3 has 13 amino acids. V was trimmed by 7 bases and J by 3 bases, leaving 13 bases between them. Looked up from germline, CDR1 is SQVTM and CDR2 is ANQGSEA. The CDR3 DNA reads TGCAGCGCGGCGGCAGGGCCCAATCAGCCCCAGCATTTT. Its protein product is CSAAAGPNQPQHF.

This clonotype was recorded many times. The chain has TRBV25-1 and TRBJ2-7; D gene unclear. The length of the CDR3 is 16 residues. V lost 1 base, J lost 0 bases, and 13 bases lay in between. Germline V gene sequence: CDR1 MGHDK, CDR2 SYGVNS. The CDR3 region has the DNA TGTGCCAGCAGTGAATCGACTGAAATTAGCTCCTACGAGCAGTACTTC. It yields the protein CASSESTEISSYEQYF.

The chain carries TRBV15 and TRBJ2-6; D remains ambiguous. Per the germline V gene, CDR1 is LNHNV and CDR2 is YYDKDF (reference sequence). V dropped 3 bases and J dropped 1 base, with 10 bases sitting between them. CDR3 length: 16 residues. The DNA for the CDR3 is TGTGCCACCAGCAGTCCCCGTATATCTGGGGCCAACGTCCTGACTTTC. Translated: CATSSPRISGANVLTF.

The chain has TRBV7-3 and TRBJ1-1; no definite D call. The germline V and J ends were trimmed by 7 bases and 4 bases, with 13 bases remaining between them. The CDR3 runs 13 residues. Germline V gene data show CDR1 as SGHTA and CDR2 as FQGTGA. CDR3 residues: CASTSVSSTEAFF. The CDR3 region has the DNA TGTGCCAGCACCTCGGTCAGTAGCACTGAAGCTTTCTTT.